This T cell receptor (beta chain) comes out of a study of shared clonotypes between healthy human individuals. Germline trimming cut 2 bases from V and 5 bases from J; bases unmatched to any gene: 9. Germline V lookup: CDR1 MNHEY, CDR2 SMNVEV (reference sequence). The CDR3 contains 16 residues. CD45RO-negative cells were positively selected for CCR7, leaving out terminally differentiated effector memory CD45RA+ cells. Sequencing was performed with immunoSEQ multiplex PCR; in TCRdb, only in-frame clones are kept and a portion is missing. The sample carries about 2,100,000 clones, around 93% recorded once.

The sequence came from a man between 18 and 35 years old in good health. Some clones in this sample may be carry-over from other donors' samples. The chain has TRBV27 and TRBJ2-4, with 7 bases identical to TRBD2. The sequencing input was naive CD8+ T cells from PBMCs. The CDR3 DNA sequence: TGTGCCAGCAGTTTAAGGTTGACTAGCACAGAAAACATTCAGTACTTC. Translated, it gives CASSLRLTSTENIQYF.